Here is one T cell receptor beta chain with its context. The source of the sample is a study of T cells after somatic rescue of genetic block. The CDR3 has 15 residues. Assay used: immunoSEQ multiplex PCR; TCRdb lists only in-frame clones, some missing. The sample holds over 10,000 clones, 65% to 75% seen once. The rearrangement uses TRBV12-2 and TRBJ1-5. TRBV12-2 is a listed pseudogene. Sequenced: peripheral blood mononuclear cells (PBMCs). The clonotype originates from a boy under 18. The CDR3 DNA sequence: TGTGCAAGTCGCTCCCCGGGACTTAGCAATCAGCCCCAGCATTTT. Its protein is CASRSPGLSNQPQHF.